This TCR beta chain comes out of a study of blood T cell repertoires in COVID-19. Libraries were prepared by immunoSEQ multiplex PCR; TCRdb keeps only in-frame clonotypes and omits some of them. The sample holds 200,000 to 300,000 clones, 85% to 90% seen once. CDR3 length equals 13 residues. The V and J ends lost 0 bases and 4 bases respectively, with 6 bases between them. In germline, CDR1 is SGHRS, CDR2 YFSETQ. Sequenced sample: peripheral blood. V gene TRBV5-1 combines with J gene TRBJ2-3; D is ambiguous. The receptor comes from a woman aged 35 to 49 with acute or convalescent COVID-19. The CDR3 sequence: CASSLASPDTQYF. In DNA form, the CDR3 reads TGCGCCAGCAGCTTGGCCTCCCCAGATACGCAGTATTTT.